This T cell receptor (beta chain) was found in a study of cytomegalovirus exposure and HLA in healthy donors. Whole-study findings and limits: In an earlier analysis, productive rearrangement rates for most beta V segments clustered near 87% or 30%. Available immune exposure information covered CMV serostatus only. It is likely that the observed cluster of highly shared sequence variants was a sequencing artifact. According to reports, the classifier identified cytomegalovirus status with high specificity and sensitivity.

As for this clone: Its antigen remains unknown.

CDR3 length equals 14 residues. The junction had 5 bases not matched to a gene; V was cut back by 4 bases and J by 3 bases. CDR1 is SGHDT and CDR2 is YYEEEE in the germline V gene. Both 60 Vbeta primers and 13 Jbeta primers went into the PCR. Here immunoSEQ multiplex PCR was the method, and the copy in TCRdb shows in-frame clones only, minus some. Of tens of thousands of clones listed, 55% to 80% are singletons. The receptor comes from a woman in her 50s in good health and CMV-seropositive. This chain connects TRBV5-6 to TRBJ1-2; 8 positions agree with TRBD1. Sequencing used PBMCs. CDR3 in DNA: TGTGCCAGCAGCCCAGGGACAGGAGACTATGGCTACACCTTC. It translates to CASSPGTGDYGYTF.